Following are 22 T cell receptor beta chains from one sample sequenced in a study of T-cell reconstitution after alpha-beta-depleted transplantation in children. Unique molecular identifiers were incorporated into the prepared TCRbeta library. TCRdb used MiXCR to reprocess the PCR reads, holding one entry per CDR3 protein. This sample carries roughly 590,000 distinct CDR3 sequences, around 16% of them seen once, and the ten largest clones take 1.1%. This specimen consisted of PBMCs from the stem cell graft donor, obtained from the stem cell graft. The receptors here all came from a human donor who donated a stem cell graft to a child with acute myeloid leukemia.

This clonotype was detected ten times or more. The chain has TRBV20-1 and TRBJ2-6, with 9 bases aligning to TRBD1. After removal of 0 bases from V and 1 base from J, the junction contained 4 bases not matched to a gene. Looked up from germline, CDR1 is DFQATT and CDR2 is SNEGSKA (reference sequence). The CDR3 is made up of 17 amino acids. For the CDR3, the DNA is TGCAGTGCTAGAGAAGGACAGGGGAGGTCTGGGGCCAACGTCCTGACTTTC. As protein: CSAREGQGRSGANVLTF.

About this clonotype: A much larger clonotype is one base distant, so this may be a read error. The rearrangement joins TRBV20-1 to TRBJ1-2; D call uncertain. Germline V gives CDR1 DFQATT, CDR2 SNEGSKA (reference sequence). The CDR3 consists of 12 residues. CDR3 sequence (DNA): TGCATCCCGGCGGGAGAGGAGAGCGGCTACACCTTC. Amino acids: CIPAGEESGYTF.

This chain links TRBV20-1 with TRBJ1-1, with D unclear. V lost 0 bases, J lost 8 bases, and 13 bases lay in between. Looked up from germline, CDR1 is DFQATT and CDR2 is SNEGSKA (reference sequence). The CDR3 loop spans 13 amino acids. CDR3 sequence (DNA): TGCAGTGCTAGAGATCTTCCTGGTCCGGAAGCTTTCTTT. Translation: CSARDLPGPEAFF.

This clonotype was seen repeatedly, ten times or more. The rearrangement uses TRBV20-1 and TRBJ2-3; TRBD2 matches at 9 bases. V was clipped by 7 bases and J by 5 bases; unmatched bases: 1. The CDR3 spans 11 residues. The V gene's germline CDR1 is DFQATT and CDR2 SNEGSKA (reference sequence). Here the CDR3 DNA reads TGCAGTGGGACTAGCGTAGATACGCAGTATTTT. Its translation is CSGTSVDTQYF.

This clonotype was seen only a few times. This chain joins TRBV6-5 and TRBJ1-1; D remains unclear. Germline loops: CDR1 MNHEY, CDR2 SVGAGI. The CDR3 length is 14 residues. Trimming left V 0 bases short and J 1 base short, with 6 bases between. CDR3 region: CASSYSVGNTEAFF. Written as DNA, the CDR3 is TGTGCCAGCAGTTACTCTGTGGGGAACACTGAAGCTTTCTTT.

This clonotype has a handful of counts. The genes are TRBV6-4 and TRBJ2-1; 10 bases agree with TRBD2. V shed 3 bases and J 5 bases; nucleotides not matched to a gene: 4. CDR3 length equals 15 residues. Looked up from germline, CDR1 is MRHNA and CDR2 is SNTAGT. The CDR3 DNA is TGTGCCAGCAGTGATGAGCGGGGGGGCAACAATGAGCAGTTCTTC. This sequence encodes CASSDERGGNNEQFF.

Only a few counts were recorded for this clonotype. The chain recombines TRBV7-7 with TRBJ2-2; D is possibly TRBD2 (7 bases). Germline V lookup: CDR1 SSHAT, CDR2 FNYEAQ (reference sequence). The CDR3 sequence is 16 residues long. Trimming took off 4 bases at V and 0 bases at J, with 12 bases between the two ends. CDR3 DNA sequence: TGTGCCAGCAGCTCATCGGGGGGCCCGAACACCGGGGAGCTGTTTTTT. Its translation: CASSSSGGPNTGELFF.

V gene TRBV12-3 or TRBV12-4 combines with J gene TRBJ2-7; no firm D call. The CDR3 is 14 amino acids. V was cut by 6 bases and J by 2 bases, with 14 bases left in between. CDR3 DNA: TGTGCCAGCAGCCCGGACCGAATCACCTACGAGCAGTACGTC. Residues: CASSPDRITYEQYV.

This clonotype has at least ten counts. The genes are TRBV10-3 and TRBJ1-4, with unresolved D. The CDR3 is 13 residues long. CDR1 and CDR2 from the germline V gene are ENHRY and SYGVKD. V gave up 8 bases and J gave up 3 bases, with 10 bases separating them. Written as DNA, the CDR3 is TGTGCCATCCGGCAGGCGTCTAATGAAAAACTGTTTTTT. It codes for CAIRQASNEKLFF.

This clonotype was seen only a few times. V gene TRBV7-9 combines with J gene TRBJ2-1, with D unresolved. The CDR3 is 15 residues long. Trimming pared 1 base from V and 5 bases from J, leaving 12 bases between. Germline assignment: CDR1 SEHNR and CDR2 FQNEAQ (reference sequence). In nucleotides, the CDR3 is TGTGCCAGCAGCTTAGAGTTACGGCTAGACAATGAGCAGTTCTTC. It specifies CASSLELRLDNEQFF. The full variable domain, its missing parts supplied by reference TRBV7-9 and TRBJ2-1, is DTGVSQNPRHKITKRGQNVTFRCDPISEHNRLYWYRQTLGQGPEFLTYFQNEAQLEKSRLLSDRFSAERPKGSFSTLEIQRTEQGDSAMYLCASSLELRLDNEQFFGPGTRLTVL.

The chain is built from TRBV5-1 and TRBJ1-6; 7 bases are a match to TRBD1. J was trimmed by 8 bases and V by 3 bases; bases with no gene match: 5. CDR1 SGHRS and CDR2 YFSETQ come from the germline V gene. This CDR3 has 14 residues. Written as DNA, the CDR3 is TGCGCCAGCAGCTCCGGACAGGTCGATTCACCCCTCCACTTT. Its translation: CASSSGQVDSPLHF. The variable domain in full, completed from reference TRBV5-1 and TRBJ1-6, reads KAGVTQTPRYLIKTRGQQVTLSCSPISGHRSVSWYQQTPGQGLQFLFEYFSETQRNKGNFPGRFSGRQFSNSRSEMNVSTLELGDSALYLCASSSGQVDSPLHFGNGTRLTVT.

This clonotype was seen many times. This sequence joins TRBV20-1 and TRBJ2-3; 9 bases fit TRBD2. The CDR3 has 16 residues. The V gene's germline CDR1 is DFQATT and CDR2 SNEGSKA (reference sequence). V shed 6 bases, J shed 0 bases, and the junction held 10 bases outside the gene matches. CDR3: CSAIPATSGSTDTQYF. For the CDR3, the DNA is TGCAGTGCCATCCCCGCGACTAGCGGTAGCACAGATACGCAGTATTTT.

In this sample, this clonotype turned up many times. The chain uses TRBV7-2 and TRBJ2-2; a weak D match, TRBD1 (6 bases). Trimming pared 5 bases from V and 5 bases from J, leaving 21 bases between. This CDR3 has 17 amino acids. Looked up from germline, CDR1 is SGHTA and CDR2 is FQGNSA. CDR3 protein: CASSPTLLGARTGELFF. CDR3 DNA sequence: TGTGCCAGCAGCCCTACGCTGTTGGGGGCTCGTACCGGGGAGCTGTTTTTT.

CDR3 nucleotide sequence: TGCAGTGCTAGGATCAGAATAAGCTCCTACAATGAGCAGTTCTTC. It is translated as CSARIRISSYNEQFF. The chain combines TRBV20-1 with TRBJ2-1, with no clear D. The CDR3 sequence is 15 residues long. Germline values: CDR1 DFQATT, CDR2 SNEGSKA (reference sequence). Trimming took off 3 bases at V and 0 bases at J, with 12 bases between the two ends.

The CDR3 sequence is CASSLAGGIRTDTQYF. The DNA of the CDR3 is TGTGCCAGCAGCTTAGCGGGGGGGATACGCACAGATACGCAGTATTTT. The rearrangement links TRBV7-2 to TRBJ2-3; 7 bases are a match to TRBD2. Germline assignment: CDR1 SGHTA and CDR2 FQGNSA. After removal of 0 bases from V and 1 base from J, the junction contained 4 bases not matched to a gene. The CDR3 loop spans 16 amino acids.

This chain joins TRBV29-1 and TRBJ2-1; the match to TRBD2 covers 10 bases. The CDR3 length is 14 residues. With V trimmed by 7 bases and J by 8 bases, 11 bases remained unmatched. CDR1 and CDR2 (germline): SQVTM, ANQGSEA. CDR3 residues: CSASRAGGRYEQFF. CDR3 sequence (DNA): TGCAGCGCTTCCCGAGCGGGGGGGAGGTATGAGCAGTTCTTC.

The CDR3 region is CASVMGGEDTQYF. The CDR3 coding sequence is TGTGCCAGCGTAATGGGGGGAGAGGATACGCAGTATTTT. This rearrangement joins TRBV28 to TRBJ2-3; TRBD2 is a possible D gene (6 bases). The V end lost 8 bases, the J end lost 6 bases, and 15 bases lay between the germline ends. Germline loops: CDR1 MDHEN, CDR2 SYDVKM. This CDR3 is 13 amino acids long.

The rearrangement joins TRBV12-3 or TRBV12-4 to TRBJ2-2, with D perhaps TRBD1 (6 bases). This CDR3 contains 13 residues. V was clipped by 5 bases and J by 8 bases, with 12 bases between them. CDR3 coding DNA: TGTGCCAGCAGTCCAGGGGCAAAGGGGGAGCTGTTTTTT. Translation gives CASSPGAKGELFF.

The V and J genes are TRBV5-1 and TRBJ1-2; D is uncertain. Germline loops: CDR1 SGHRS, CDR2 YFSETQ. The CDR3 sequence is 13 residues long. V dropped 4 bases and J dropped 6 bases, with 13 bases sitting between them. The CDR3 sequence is CASSQTGSDGYTF. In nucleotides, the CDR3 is TGCGCCAGCAGCCAGACGGGGTCGGATGGCTACACCTTC. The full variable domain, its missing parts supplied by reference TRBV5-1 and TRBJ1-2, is KAGVTQTPRYLIKTRGQQVTLSCSPISGHRSVSWYQQTPGQGLQFLFEYFSETQRNKGNFPGRFSGRQFSNSRSEMNVSTLELGDSALYLCASSQTGSDGYTFGSGTRLTVV.

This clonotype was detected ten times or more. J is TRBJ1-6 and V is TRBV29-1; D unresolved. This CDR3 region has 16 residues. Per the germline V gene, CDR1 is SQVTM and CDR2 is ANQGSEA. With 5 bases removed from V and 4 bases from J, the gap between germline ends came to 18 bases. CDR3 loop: CSVRDPEDGYNSPLHF. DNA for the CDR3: TGCAGCGTTCGAGACCCCGAGGACGGGTATAATTCACCCCTCCACTTT.

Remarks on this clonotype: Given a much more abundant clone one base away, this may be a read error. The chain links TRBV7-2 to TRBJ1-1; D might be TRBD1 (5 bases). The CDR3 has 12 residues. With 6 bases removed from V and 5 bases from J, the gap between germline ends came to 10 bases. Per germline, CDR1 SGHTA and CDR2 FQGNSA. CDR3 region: CASRIGGTEAFF. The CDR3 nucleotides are TGTGCCAGCAGGATCGGGGGGACTGAAGCTTTCTTT.

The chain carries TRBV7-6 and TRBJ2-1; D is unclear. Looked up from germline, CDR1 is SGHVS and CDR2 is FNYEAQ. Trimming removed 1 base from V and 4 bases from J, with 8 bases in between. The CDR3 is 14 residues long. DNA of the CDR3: TGTGCCAGCAGCTTAGGGAACGCATACAATGAGCAGTTCTTC. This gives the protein CASSLGNAYNEQFF.